Below, 10 T cell receptor beta chains from the same sample are listed, as sequenced in a study of cytomegalovirus exposure and HLA in healthy donors. PCR amplification relied on 60 Vbeta primers (plus 13 Jbeta primers). Data came from immunoSEQ multiplex PCR; TCRdb stores just in-frame clones and leaves some out. The specimen's table records 150,000 or so clones. Material: PBMCs. The origin of the receptors is a man aged 30-40 years in good health and CMV-seronegative.

V is TRBV6-1 and J is TRBJ1-6; TRBD1 might be the D (5 bases). The germline V and J ends were trimmed by 2 bases and 5 bases, with 16 bases remaining between them. Germline values: CDR1 MNHNS, CDR2 SASEGT. The CDR3 is 17 residues long. The CDR3: CASSEHYAGFDNSPLHF. CDR3 in DNA: TGTGCCAGCAGTGAACATTACGCAGGGTTCGATAATTCACCCCTCCACTTT.

This chain connects TRBV10-3 to TRBJ1-1, with D tentatively TRBD1 (6 bases). The CDR3 is made up of 15 amino acids. Trimming left V 8 bases short and J 6 bases short, with 22 bases between. Germline assignment: CDR1 ENHRY and CDR2 SYGVKD. The CDR3 is CAIGDTRGMDAEAFF. Here the CDR3 DNA reads TGTGCCATCGGGGATACGAGGGGGATGGACGCTGAAGCTTTCTTT.

J is TRBJ1-5 and V is TRBV11-3, with D perhaps TRBD1 (5 bases). The CDR3 has 13 amino acids. Germline lookup yields CDR1 SGHNT and CDR2 YENEEA. V lost 3 bases, J lost 6 bases, and 9 bases lay in between. The CDR3 protein is CASSFRRGQPQHF. In DNA form, the CDR3 reads TGTGCCAGCAGCTTTCGTAGGGGTCAGCCCCAGCATTTT.

V and J are TRBV7-9 and TRBJ1-5, with TRBD1 matching 7 bases. V shed 5 bases, J shed 0 bases, and the junction held 13 bases outside the gene matches. This CDR3 has 18 amino acids. Germline V gene lookup returns CDR1 SEHNR and CDR2 FQNEAQ (reference sequence). CDR3 DNA sequence: TGTGCCAGCAGCCACGGCGGGAACAGGGGAGGTAGCAATCAGCCCCAGCATTTT. Its protein is CASSHGGNRGGSNQPQHF.

The chain links TRBV28 to TRBJ1-2, with D uncertain. The CDR3 is 13 amino acids. CDR1 and CDR2 (germline): MDHEN, SYDVKM. V lost 1 base and J 8 bases, leaving 11 bases between the germline ends. CDR3 sequence: CASSLLLGYGYTF. As DNA, the CDR3 is TGTGCCAGCAGTTTATTGCTGGGCTACGGCTACACCTTC.

CDR3 loop: CASSGQSYEQYF. CDR3 sequence (DNA): TGTGCCAGCAGCGGACAGTCCTACGAGCAGTACTTC. This rearrangement joins TRBV9 to TRBJ2-7; D is perhaps TRBD1 (5 bases). Germline V lookup: CDR1 SGDLS, CDR2 YYNGEE. The V end was cut by 3 bases, the J end by 1 base, with 5 bases between. The CDR3 is made up of 12 amino acids.

This sequence joins TRBV5-1 and TRBJ2-5; D not resolved. This CDR3 is 13 amino acids long. V lost 0 bases and J lost 1, with 4 bases in between. The germline CDR1 and CDR2 sequences are SGHRS and YFSETQ. The CDR3 loop reads CASSLGLQETQYF. The DNA for the CDR3 is TGCGCCAGCAGCTTGGGACTCCAAGAGACCCAGTACTTC.

The chain uses TRBV7-6 and TRBJ2-2; 10 nucleotides align to TRBD1. V shed 1 base, J shed 2 bases, and the junction held 7 bases outside the gene matches. The CDR3 runs 18 residues. The germline CDR1 and CDR2 sequences are SGHVS and FNYEAQ. Here the CDR3 DNA reads TGTGCCAGCAGCTTAGTTTACGGGACAGGGGATAACACCGGGGAGCTGTTTTTT. Protein sequence: CASSLVYGTGDNTGELFF.

The genes are TRBV19 and TRBJ2-7; 7 nucleotides align to TRBD1. The CDR3 has 14 residues. The V gene end was trimmed by 0 bases and the J gene end by 4 bases; junction bases not matched to a gene: 3. Germline lookup yields CDR1 LNHDA and CDR2 SQIVND (reference sequence). In nucleotides, the CDR3 is TGTGCCAGTAGTATAGAGGGCAGGGGGTACGAGCAGTACTTC. It specifies CASSIEGRGYEQYF.

The genes are TRBV6-5 and TRBJ2-7, with D hard to call. V shed 0 bases and J shed 4 bases, with 13 bases lying between them. Germline values: CDR1 MNHEY, CDR2 SVGAGI. This CDR3 comprises 15 residues. The CDR3 nucleotides are TGTGCCAGCAGTTACTCTAGCAGCTCCCCGTACGAGCAGTACTTC. It translates to CASSYSSSSPYEQYF.